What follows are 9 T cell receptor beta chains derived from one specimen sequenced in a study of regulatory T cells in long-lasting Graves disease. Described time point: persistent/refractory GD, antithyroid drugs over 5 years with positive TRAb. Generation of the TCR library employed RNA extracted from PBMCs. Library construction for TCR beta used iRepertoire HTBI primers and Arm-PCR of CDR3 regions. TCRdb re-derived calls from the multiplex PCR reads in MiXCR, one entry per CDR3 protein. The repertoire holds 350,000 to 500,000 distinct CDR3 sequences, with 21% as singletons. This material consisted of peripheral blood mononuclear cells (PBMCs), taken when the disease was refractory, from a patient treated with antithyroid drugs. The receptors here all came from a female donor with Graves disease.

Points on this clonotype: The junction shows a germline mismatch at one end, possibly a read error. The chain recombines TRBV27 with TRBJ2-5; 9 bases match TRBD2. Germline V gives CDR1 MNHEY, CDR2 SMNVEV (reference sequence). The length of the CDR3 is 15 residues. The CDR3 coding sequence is TGTGTCAGCAGTTTAAGCGGGAGGAGAGAAGAGACCCAGTACTTC. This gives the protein CVSSLSGRREETQYF.

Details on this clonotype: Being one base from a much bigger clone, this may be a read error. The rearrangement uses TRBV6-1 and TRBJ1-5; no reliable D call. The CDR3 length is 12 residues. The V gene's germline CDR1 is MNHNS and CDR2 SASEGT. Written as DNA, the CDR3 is TGTGCCAGCAATGAAGACAAACAGCCCCAGCATTTT. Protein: CASNEDKQPQHF.

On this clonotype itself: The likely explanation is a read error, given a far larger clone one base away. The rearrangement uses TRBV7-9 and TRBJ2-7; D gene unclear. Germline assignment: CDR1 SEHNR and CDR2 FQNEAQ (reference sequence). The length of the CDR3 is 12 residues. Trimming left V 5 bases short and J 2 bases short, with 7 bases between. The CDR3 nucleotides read TGTGCCAGCAGCCTTCGACCCTACGAGCAGTACTTC. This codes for CASSLRPYEQYF.

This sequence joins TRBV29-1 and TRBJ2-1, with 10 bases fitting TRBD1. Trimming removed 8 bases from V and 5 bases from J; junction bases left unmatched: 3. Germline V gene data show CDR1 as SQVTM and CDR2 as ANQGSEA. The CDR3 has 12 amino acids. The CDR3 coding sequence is TGCAGCCTGGGACAGGGGAACAATGAGCAGTTCTTC. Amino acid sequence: CSLGQGNNEQFF.

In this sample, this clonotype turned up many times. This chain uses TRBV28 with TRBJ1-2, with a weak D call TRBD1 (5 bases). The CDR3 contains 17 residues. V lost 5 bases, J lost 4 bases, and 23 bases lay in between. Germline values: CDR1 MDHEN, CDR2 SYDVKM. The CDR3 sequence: CASSLSPSGALAYGYTF. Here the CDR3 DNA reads TGTGCCAGCAGTCTAAGTCCCAGCGGGGCCCTCGCCTATGGCTACACCTTC.

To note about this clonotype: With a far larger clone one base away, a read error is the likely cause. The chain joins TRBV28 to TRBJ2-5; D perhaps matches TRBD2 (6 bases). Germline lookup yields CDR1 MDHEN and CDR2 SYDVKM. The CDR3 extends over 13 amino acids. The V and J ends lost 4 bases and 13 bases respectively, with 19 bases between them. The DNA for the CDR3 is TGTGCCAGCAGTTCCGGGAGCTCAAACATTCGGTACTTC. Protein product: CASSSGSSNIRYF.

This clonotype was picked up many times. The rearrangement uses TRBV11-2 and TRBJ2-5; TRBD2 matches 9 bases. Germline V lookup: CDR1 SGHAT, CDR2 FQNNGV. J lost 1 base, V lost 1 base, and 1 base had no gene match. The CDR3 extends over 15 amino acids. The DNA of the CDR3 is TGTGCCAGCAGCTTAGGGACTAGCGCCCAAGAGACCCAGTACTTC. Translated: CASSLGTSAQETQYF. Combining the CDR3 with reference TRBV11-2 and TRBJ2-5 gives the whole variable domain EAGVAQSPRYKIIEKRQSVAFWCNPISGHATLYWYQQILGQGPKLLIQFQNNGVVDDSQLPKDRFSAERLKGVDSTLKIQPAKLEDSAVYLCASSLGTSAQETQYFGPGTRLLVL.

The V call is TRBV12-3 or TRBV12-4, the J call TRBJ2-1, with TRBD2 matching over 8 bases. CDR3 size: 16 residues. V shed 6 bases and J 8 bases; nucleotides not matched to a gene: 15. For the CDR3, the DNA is TGTGCCAGCAGCCTCCGGGGGGGAGAGGGGCCCGATGAGCAGTTCTTC. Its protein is CASSLRGGEGPDEQFF.

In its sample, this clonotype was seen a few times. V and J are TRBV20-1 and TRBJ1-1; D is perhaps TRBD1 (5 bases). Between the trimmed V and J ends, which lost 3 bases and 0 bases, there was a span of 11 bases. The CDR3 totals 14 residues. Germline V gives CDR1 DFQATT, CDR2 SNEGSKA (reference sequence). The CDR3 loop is CSASMSGMNTEAFF. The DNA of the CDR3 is TGCAGTGCTAGTATGTCAGGGATGAACACTGAAGCTTTCTTT.